This T cell receptor beta chain derives from a study of blood T cell repertoires in COVID-19 (dated by TCRdb to between 2020 and 2021). General notes on the study: The collaborator samples originated in the United States, Italy and Spain and spanned the acute and convalescent phases of COVID-19. The prospective study material was composed of cDNA or gDNA derived from T cells, B-cell-depleted T cells, or PBMCs. Nearly every sample came with metadata listing a de-identified subject ID, COVID-19 status, age in years and sex. The samples were drawn from the first 160 participants of the ongoing ImmuneRACE study and from some 1,300 subjects provided by 6 global collaborators. Where available, HLA class I and class II types were taken from metadata supplied by the sample provider and were not determined by assay-based typing. The repertoires were released in a freely available public database intended as a resource for research on the immune response to SARS-CoV-2. Deeply sampled blood TCRbeta repertoires from subjects exposed to, actively infected with, or recovered from COVID-19 were included in the dataset.

The immunoSEQ Assay, a bias-controlled multiplex PCR, was used to amplify TCRbeta CDR3 regions from genomic DNA. Turning to the authors' computational methods: Within the assay, amplification of reference gene primers was used to estimate how many nucleated cells each sample contained. To quantify the absolute abundance of each unique TCRbeta CDR3 rearrangement, sequence reads were collapsed and filtered. Productive Simpson clonality was computed per sample as the square root of Simpson's diversity index over productive rearrangements. TCRdb stores this immuneACCESS table with in-frame sequences only. Part of the clones is absent; in the studies checked, under half of the shortfall reflects unresolved V genes, and no reason is known for the rest. The V and J calls and the clone size are those of that table, but D and trimming were determined from the DNA. The sample has 90,000 to 130,000 clones on record, 88% of them singletons. Approximately 3.4% of the sample is held by the ten biggest clonotypes.

Concerning this clone: Its antigen remains unidentified. No base quality information exists; no much larger clone differs at one position.

The collaborating institutions used their own protocols to collect whole blood in K2EDTA tubes. For TCRbeta analysis, collaborators shipped samples as frozen whole blood, isolated PBMCs, or DNA extracted from either of those sample types. Overall results and qualifications from the work: How much clinical and demographic metadata was included differed by source and by participant, and the metadata was provided uncurated.

Reading from cysteine to phenylalanine, the CDR3 counts 18 amino acids. Of the read, only the CDR3 DNA is kept; its 54 bases are in frame from base 1. After removal of 1 base from V and 7 bases from J, the junction retains 15 bases not matched to a gene. Via the germline V gene, CDR1 is SGHAT and CDR2 FQNNGV. Source material: peripheral blood. The chain was built from TRBV11-2 and TRBJ2-1; 8 central bases correspond to TRBD2. This TCR was recovered from a woman aged 45-65 years with acute or convalescent COVID-19. CDR3 loop: CASSLASQIQAGVNEQFF. The nucleotides read TGTGCCAGCAGCTTAGCCTCCCAAATCCAAGCGGGAGTAAATGAGCAGTTCTTC.